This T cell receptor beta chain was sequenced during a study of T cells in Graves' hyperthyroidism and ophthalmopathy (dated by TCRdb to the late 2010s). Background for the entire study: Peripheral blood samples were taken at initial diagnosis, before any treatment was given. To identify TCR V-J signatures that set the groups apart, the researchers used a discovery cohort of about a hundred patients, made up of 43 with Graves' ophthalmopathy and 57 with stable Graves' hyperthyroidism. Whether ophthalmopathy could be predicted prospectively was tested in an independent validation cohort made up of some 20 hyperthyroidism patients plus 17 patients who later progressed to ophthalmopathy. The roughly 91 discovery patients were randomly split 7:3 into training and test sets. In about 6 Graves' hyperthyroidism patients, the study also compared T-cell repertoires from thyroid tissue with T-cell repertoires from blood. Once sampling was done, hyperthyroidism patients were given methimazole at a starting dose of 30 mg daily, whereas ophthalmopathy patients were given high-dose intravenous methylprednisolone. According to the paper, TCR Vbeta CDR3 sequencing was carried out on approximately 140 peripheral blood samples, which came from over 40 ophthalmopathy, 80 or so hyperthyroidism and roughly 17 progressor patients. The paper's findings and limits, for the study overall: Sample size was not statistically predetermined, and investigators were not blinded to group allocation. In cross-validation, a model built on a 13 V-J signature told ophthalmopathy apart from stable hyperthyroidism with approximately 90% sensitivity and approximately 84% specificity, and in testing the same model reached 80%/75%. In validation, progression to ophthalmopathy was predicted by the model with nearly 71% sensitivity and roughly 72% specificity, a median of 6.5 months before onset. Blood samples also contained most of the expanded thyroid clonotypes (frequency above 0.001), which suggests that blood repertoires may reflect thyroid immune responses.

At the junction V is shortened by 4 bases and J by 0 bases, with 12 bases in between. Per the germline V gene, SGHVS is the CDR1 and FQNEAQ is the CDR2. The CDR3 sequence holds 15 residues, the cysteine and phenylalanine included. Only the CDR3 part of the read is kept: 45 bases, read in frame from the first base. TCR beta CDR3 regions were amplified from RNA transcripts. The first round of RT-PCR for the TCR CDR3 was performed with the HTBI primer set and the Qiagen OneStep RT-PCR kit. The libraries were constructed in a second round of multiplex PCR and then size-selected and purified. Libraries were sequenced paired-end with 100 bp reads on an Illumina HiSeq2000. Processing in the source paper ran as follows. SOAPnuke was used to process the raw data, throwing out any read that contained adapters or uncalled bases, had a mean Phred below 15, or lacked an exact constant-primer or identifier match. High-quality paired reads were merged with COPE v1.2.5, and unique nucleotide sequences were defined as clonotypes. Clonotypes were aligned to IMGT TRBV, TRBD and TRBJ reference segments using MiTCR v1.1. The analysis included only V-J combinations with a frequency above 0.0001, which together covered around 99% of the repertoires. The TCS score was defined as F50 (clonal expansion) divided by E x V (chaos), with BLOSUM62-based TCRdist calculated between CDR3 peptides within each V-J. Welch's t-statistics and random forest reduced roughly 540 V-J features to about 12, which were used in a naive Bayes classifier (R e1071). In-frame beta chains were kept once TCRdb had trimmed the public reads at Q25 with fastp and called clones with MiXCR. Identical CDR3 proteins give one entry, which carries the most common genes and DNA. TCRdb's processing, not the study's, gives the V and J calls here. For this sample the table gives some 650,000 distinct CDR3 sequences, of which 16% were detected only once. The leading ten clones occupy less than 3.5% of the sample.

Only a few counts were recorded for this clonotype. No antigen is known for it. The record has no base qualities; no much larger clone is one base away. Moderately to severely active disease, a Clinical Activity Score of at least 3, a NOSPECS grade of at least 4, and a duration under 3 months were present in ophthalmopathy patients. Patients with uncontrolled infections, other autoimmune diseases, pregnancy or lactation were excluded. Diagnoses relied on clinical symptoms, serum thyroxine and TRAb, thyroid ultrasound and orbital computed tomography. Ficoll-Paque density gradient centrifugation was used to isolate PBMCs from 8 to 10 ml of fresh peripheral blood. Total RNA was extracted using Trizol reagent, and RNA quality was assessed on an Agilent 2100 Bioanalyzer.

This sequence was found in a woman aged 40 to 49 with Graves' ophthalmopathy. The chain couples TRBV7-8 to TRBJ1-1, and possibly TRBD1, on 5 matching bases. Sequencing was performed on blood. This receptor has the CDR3 CASSWGGVVNTEAFF. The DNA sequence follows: TGTGCCAGCAGCTGGGGGGGGGTTGTGAACACTGAAGCTTTCTTT. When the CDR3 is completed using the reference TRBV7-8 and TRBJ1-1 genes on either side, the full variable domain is GAGVSQSPRYKVAKRGQDVALRCDPISGHVSLFWYQQALGQGPEFLTYFQNEAQLDKSGLPSDRFFAERPEGSVSTLKIQRTQQEDSAVYLCASSWGGVVNTEAFFGQGTRLTVV.